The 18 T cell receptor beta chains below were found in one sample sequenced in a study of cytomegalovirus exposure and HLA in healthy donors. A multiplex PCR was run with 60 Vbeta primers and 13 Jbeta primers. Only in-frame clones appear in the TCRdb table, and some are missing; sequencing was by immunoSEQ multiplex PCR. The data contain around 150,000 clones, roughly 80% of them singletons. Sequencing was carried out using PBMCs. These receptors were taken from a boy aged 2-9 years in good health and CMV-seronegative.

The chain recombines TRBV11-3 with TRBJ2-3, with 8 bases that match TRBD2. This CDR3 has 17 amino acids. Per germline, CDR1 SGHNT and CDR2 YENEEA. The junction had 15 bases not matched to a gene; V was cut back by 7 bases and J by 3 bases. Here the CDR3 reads CASNSAGGRDETDTQYF. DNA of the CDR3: TGTGCCAGCAATTCCGCGGGAGGTAGGGATGAGACAGATACGCAGTATTTT.

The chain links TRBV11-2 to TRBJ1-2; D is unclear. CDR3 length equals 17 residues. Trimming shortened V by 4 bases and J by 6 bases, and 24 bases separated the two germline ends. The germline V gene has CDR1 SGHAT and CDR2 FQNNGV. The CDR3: CASSSLRSGGSLNGYTF. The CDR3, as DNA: TGTGCCAGCAGCTCACTACGCTCGGGCGGGAGTCTTAATGGCTACACCTTC.

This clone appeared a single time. In nucleotides, the CDR3 is TGTGCCAGCAGTGAACTGGCCGGGATGGGCAATCAGCCCCAGCATTTT. Translating gives CASSELAGMGNQPQHF. The J gene is TRBJ1-5, the V gene TRBV2; D is ambiguous. The CDR3 has 16 residues. Trimming cost V 2 bases and J 2 bases, with 13 bases left between them. The germline CDR1 and CDR2 sequences are SNHLY and FYNNEI.

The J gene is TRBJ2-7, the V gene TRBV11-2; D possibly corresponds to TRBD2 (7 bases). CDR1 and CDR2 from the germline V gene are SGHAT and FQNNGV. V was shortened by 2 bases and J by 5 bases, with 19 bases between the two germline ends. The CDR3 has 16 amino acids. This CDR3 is CASSLPSPGGRDEQYF. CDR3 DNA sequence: TGTGCCAGCAGCTTACCCTCCCCCGGGGGGCGGGACGAGCAGTACTTC.

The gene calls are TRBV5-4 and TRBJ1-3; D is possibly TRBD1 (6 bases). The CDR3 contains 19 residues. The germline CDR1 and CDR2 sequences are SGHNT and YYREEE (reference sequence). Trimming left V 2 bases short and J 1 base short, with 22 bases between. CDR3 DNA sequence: TGTGCCAGCAGCTTCCCCCGGGACAATGGGACTAAGTCTGGAAACACCATATATTTT. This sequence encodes CASSFPRDNGTKSGNTIYF.

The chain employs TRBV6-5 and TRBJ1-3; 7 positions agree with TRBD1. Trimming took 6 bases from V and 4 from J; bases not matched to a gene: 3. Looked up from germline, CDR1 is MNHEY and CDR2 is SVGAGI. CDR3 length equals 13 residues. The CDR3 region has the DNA TGTGCCAGCAGGCGACAGGGAGGAAACACCATATATTTT. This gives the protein CASRRQGGNTIYF.

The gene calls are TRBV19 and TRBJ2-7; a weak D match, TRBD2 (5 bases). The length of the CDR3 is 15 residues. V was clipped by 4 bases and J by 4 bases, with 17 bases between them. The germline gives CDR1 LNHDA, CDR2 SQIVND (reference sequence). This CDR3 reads CASSTGLSPTYEQYF. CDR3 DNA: TGTGCCAGTAGTACAGGACTGTCACCGACTTACGAGCAGTACTTC.

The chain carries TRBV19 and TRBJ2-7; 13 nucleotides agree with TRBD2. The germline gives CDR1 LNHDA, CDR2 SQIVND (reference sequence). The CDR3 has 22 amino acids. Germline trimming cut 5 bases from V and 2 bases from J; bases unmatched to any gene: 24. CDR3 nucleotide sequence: TGTGCCAGTAGTCTTAAGGGGACTAGCGGGATCTCCTACGGCGGTCGGACCTACGAGCAGTACTTC. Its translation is CASSLKGTSGISYGGRTYEQYF.

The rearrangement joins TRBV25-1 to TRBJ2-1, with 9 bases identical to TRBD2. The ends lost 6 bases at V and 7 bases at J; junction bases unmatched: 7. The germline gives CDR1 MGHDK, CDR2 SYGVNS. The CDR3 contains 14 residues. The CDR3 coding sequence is TGTGCCAGCAGCCGGACTAGCGAGATAAATGAGCAGTTCTTC. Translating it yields CASSRTSEINEQFF. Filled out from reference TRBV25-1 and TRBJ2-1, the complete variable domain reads EADIYQTPRYLVIGTGKKITLECSQTMGHDKMYWYQQDPGMELHLIHYSYGVNSTEKGDLSSESTVSRIRTEHFPLTLESARPSHTSQYLCASSRTSEINEQFFGPGTRLTVL.

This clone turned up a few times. In DNA, the CDR3 is TGTGCCAGCAGCCAAGGGTTCGCAGAATTTAGCAATCAGCCCCAGCATTTT. This gives the protein CASSQGFAEFSNQPQHF. The rearrangement links TRBV4-2 to TRBJ1-5; no clear D gene. V gave up 1 base and J gave up 0 bases, with 13 bases separating them. Germline CDR1 and CDR2: LGHNA and YNFKEQ. The CDR3 extends over 17 amino acids.

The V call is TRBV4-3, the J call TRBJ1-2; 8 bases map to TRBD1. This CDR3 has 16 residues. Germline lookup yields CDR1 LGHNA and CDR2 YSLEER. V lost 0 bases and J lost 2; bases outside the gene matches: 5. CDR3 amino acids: CASSQDRGQVNYGYTF. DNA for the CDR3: TGCGCCAGCAGCCAAGATCGGGGACAGGTCAACTATGGCTACACCTTC.

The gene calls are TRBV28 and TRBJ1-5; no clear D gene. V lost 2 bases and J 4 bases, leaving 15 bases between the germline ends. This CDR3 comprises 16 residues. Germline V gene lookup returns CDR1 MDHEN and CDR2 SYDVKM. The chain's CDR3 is CASSLDPKVTNQPQHF. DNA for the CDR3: TGTGCCAGCAGTTTAGATCCGAAAGTAACTAATCAGCCCCAGCATTTT.

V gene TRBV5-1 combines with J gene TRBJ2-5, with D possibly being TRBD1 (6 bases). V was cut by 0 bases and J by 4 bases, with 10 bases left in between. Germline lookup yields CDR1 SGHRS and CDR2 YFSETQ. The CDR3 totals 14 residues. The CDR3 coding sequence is TGCGCCAGCAGCTTGGGTCAGGACAGAGAGACCCAGTACTTC. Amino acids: CASSLGQDRETQYF.

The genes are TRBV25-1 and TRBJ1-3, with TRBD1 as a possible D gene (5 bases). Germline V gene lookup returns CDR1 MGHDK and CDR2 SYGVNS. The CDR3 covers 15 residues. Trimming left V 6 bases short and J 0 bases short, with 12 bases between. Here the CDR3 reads CASSADRGSGNTIYF. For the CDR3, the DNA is TGTGCCAGCAGCGCTGACAGAGGCTCTGGAAACACCATATATTTT.

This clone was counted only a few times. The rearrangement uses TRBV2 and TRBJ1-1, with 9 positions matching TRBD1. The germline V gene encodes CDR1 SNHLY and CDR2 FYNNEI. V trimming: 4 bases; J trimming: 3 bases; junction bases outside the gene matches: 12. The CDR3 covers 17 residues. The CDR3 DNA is TGTGCCAGCAGTGGACCATTCGGACAGGGGTGGTACACTGAAGCTTTCTTT. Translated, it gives CASSGPFGQGWYTEAFF.

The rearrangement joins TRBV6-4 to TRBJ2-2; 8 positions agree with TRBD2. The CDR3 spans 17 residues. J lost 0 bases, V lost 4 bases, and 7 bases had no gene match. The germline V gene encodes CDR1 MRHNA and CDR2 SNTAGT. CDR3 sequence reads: CASSARSAGANTGELFF. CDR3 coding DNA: TGTGCCAGCAGTGCCCGGTCAGCGGGAGCGAACACCGGGGAGCTGTTTTTT.

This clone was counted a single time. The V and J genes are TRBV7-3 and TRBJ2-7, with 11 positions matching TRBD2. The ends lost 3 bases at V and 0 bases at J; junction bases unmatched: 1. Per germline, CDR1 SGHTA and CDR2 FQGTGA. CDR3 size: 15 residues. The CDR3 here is CASSLLAGGSYEQYF. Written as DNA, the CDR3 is TGTGCCAGCAGCTTGCTAGCGGGAGGCTCCTACGAGCAGTACTTC.

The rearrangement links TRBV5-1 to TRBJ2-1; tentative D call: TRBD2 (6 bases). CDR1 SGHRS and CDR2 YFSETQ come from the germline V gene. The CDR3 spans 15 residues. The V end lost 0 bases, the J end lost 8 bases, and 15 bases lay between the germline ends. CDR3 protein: CASSLAGGIAHEQFF. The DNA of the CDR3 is TGCGCCAGCAGCTTGGCTGGGGGGATAGCCCATGAGCAGTTCTTC.